The source of this T cell receptor (beta chain) is a study of OX40 agonist ivuxolimab in advanced cancers. Study-wide findings and caveats: More expanded clones were found, on average, in CD8+ than in CD4+ T cells. Compared with others, partial responders at 0.1-3.0 mg/kg displayed clonal expansion among the lowest.

Assay: immunoSEQ multiplex PCR; the TCRdb copy retains only in-frame clones and omits some. The profile shows fewer than 120,000 clones, roughly 89% of them singletons. Patients who had autoimmune disease history or got systemic immunosuppression were left out. Peripheral blood came from all dose cohorts at three timepoints. The V and J ends lost 0 bases and 7 bases, in that order; junction bases with no gene match: 8. From germline, CDR1 is MRHNA and CDR2 SNTAGT. CDR3 length: 17 residues. The sample holds one count of this clone. Antigen: not known. The origin of this receptor is an adult with an advanced solid tumor such as melanoma, head and neck, liver or kidney cancer. Specimen: CD4+ or CD8+ T cells sorted from blood, collected in a trial of the OX40 agonist ivuxolimab. V usage is TRBV6-4 and J usage is TRBJ2-3; 12 bases align to TRBD2. As DNA, the CDR3 is TGTGCCAGCAGTGACTCCCCGACTAGCGGGAGTGGATATACGCAGTATTTT. Amino acid sequence: CASSDSPTSGSGYTQYF.